The sequence of this T cell receptor (beta chain) was determined in a study of pediatric ulcerative colitis (dated by TCRdb to 2018 to 2020). Broadly, across the study: Of the ulcerative colitis patients, about seven had pancolitis and two had left-sided colitis, and histology in every patient was consistent with ulcerative colitis. From under ten newly diagnosed, treatment-naive pediatric ulcerative colitis patients and four non-IBD control children, paired blood and rectal samples were collected. The Pediatric Ulcerative Colitis Activity Index classified a couple of patients as having mild disease, four as having moderate disease and three as having acute severe colitis.

Rearranged CDR3 beta regions were amplified from genomic DNA with multiplex V and J primers using the immunoSEQ TRB Survey service. To keep depth equal across samples, survey-level sequencing depth of up to 500,000 reads per sample was applied. The libraries were purified and pooled, then sequenced using Illumina technology. For the original study's pipeline: immunoSEQ online tools were used for productive clonality, sample overlap, pairwise scatters, CDR3 beta length, V/D/J gene usage and productiveness. Calculated diversity was defined as the number of unique rearrangements divided by total templates, multiplied by 100, and Shannon and Simpson indices were computed as well. Principal component analysis was performed on Z-score normalized data with the R prcomp function and the ggbiplot package. Morisita's index was used to quantify the clonal overlap between blood and rectum within each subject. The clones in this table, taken by TCRdb from immuneACCESS, are in-frame only. Not every clone is retained; where verified, under half of the shortfall comes from an unresolved V gene, and the cause of the rest is unknown. V and J calls and clone size are as listed in that table; D and trimming were resolved from the DNA. Here the sample has 35,000 to 45,000 clones; about 75% occur a single time. The top ten constitute roughly 8.6% of the sample.

The research as a whole found: A couple of rectal CDR3 clonotypes were found in every ulcerative colitis patient but in no control. For technical reasons, the blood samples of a couple of patients yielded substantially fewer templates, so those samples were excluded from the blood-rectal overlap analysis. The healthy control group was small, with only a few individuals. Autologous blood-rectal clonal overlap was significantly higher in ulcerative colitis patients than in controls, suggesting increased T cell trafficking to inflamed tissue. Because the repertoires came from total lymphocyte DNA, rare subsets such as regulatory T cells may have patterns that are not reflected. Features of the rectal repertoire distinguished controls, mild-moderate colitis patients and acute severe colitis patients, and in acute severe colitis, rectal diversity was reduced because of clonal expansions. Blood-derived T cells may have been included in the rectal pinch biopsies, particularly in patients with overt colitis.

In this sample, this clone turned up a few times. No cognate antigen has been identified for it. Per-base qualities were not stored, and no clone one base away is much larger. During colonoscopy, one to two rectal pinch biopsies were obtained for research purposes. Before the diagnostic colonoscopy, none of the ulcerative colitis patients had been given immunosuppressive medication. Before DNA was isolated, the rectal biopsies underwent proteinase K digestion. The Wizard kit (Promega) was used to extract genomic DNA from the blood and intestinal samples. V is shortened by 5 bases, J by 6 bases, and the region joining them spans 16 bases. The CDR3, from cysteine to phenylalanine, totals 14 residues. Of the read, only the CDR3 DNA is kept; its 42 bases are in frame from base 1. Sequences MNHEY (CDR1) and SMNVEV (CDR2) are obtained from the germline V gene (reference sequence).

Sequencing input: gut tissue. This receptor was identified in a boy under 18 with severe ulcerative colitis. The V and J segments used are TRBV27 and TRBJ1-1; no D gene call is confident. The nucleotide sequence reads as follows: TGTGCCAGCAGTCTATTTTCCACATCGGCTGAAGCTTTCTTT. This codes for CASSLFSTSAEAFF.